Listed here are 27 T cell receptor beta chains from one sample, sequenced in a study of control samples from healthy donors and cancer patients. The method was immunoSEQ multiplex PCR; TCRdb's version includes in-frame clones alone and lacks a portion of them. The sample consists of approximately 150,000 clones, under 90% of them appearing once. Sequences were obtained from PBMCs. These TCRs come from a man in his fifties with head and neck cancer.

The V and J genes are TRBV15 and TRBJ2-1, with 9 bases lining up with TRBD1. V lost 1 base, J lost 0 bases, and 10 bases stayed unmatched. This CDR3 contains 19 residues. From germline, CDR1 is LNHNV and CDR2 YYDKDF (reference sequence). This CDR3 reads CATSRGGGQGSHSYNEQFF. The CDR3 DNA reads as TGTGCCACCAGCAGAGGAGGGGGACAGGGTAGTCACTCCTACAATGAGCAGTTCTTC.

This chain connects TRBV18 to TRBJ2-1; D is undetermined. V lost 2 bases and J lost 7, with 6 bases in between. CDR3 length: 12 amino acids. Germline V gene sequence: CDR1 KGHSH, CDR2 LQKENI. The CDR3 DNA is TGTGCCAGCTCACCAGATTTTAATGAGCAGTTCTTC. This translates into CASSPDFNEQFF.

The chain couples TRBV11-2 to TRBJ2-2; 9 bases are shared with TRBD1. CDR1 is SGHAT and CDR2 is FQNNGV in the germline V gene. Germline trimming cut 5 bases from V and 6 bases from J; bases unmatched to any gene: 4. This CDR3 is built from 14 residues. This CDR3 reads CASSQDRGAGELFF. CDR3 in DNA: TGTGCCAGCAGCCAGGACAGGGGAGCCGGGGAGCTGTTTTTT.

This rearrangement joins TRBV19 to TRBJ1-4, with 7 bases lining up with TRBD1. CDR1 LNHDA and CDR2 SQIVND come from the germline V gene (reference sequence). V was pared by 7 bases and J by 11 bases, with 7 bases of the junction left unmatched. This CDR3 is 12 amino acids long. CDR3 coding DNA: TGTGCCAGTACTCAAGTAGGGGGCAAACTGTTTTTT. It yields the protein CASTQVGGKLFF.

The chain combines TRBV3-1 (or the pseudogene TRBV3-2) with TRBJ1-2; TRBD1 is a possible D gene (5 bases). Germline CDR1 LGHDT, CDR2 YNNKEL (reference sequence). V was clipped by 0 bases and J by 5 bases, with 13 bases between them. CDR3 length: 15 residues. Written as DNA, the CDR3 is TGTGCCAGCAGCCAAGATACCAGGGTAGGGTATGGCTACACCTTC. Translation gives CASSQDTRVGYGYTF.

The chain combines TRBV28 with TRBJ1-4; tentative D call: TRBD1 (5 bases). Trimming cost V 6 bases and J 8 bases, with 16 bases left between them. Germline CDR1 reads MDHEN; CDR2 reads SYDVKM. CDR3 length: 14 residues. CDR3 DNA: TGTGCCAGCAGCCAGGGACGGAGGGGAGAAAAACTGTTTTTT. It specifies CASSQGRRGEKLFF.

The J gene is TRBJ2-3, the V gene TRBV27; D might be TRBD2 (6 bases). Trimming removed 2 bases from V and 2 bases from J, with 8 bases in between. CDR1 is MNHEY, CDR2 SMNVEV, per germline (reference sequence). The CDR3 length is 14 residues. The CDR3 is CASSLAGLTDTQYF. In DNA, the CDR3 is TGTGCCAGCAGTTTAGCGGGACTCACAGATACGCAGTATTTT.

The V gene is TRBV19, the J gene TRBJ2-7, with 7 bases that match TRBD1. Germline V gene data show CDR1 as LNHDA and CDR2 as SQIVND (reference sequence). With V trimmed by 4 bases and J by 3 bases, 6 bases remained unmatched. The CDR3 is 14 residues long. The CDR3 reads CASSTPGQFYEQYF. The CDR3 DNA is TGTGCCAGTAGTACTCCGGGACAGTTCTACGAGCAGTACTTC.

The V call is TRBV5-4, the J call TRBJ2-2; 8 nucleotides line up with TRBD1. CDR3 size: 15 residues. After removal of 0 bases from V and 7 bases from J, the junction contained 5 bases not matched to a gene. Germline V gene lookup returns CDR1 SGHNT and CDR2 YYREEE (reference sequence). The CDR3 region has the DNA TGTGCCAGCAGCTTGGGTTACAGGGGGATCGGGGAGCTGTTTTTT. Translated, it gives CASSLGYRGIGELFF.

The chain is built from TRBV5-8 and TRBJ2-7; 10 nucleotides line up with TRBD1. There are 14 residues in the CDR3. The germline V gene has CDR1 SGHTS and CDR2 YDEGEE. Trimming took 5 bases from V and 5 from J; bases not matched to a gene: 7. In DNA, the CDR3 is TGTGCCAGCAGGTCCCGGGACAGGGGCAACGAGCAGTACTTC. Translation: CASRSRDRGNEQYF.

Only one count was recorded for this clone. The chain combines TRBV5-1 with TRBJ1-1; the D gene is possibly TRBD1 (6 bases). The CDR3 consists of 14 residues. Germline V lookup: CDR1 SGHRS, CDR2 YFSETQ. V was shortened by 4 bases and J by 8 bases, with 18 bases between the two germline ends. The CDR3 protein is CASSQQGLGVEAFF. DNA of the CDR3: TGCGCCAGCAGCCAACAGGGTTTAGGTGTCGAAGCTTTCTTT.

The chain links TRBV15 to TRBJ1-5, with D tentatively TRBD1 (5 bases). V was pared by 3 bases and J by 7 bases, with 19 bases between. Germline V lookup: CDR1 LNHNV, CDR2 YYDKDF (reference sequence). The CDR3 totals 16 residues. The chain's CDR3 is CATSRRQREGVQPQHF. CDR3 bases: TGTGCCACCAGCAGGAGACAGAGGGAGGGCGTGCAGCCCCAGCATTTT.

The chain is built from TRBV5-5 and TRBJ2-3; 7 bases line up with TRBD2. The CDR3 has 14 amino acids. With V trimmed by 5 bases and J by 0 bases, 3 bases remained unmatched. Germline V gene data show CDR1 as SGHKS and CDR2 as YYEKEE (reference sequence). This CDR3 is CASRERGSTDTQYF. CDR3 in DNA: TGTGCCAGCAGGGAGCGGGGAAGCACAGATACGCAGTATTTT.

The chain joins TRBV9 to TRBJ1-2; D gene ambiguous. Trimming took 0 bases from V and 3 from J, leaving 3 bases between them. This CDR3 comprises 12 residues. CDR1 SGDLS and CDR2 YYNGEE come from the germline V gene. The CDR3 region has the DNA TGTGCCAGCAGCGTAGACTACTATGGCTACACCTTC. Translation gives CASSVDYYGYTF.

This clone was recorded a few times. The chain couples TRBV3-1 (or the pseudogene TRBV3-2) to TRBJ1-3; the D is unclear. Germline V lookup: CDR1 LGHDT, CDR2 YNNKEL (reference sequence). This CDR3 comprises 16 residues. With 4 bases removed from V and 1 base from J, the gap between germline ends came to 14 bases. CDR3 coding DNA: TGTGCCAGCAGCCCTATGGGGTCGGGGTCTGGAAACACCATATATTTT. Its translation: CASSPMGSGSGNTIYF.

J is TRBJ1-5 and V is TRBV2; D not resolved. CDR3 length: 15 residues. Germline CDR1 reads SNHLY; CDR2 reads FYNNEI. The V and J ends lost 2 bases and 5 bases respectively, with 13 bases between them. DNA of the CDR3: TGTGCCAGCAGTGAACGAACAGTGAGGGATCAGCCCCAGCATTTT. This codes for CASSERTVRDQPQHF.

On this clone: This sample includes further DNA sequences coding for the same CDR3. This CDR3 reads CAWSVAGADTQYF. Written as DNA, the CDR3 is TGTGCCTGGAGTGTAGCGGGGGCTGATACGCAGTATTTT. The V gene is TRBV30, the J gene TRBJ2-3; 8 bases match TRBD2. V lost 0 bases and J lost 6; bases outside the gene matches: 2. The CDR3 totals 13 residues. The germline CDR1 and CDR2 sequences are GTSNPN and SVGIG (reference sequence).

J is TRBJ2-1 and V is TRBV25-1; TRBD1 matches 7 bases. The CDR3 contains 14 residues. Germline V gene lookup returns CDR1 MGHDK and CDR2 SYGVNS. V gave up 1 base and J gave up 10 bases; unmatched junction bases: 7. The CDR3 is CASSEFTGVFEQFF. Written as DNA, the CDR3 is TGTGCCAGCAGTGAATTCACAGGGGTTTTCGAGCAGTTCTTC.

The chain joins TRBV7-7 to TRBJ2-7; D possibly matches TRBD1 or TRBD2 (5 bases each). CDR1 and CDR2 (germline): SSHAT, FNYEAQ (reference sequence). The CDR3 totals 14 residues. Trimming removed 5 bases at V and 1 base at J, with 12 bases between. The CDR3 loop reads CASSPGTVSYEQYF. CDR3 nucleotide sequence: TGTGCCAGCAGCCCCGGGACCGTTTCCTACGAGCAGTACTTC.

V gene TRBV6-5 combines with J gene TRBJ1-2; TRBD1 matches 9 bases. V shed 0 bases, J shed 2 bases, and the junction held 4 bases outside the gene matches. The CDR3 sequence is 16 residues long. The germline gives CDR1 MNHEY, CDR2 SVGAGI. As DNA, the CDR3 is TGTGCCAGCAGTTACTCGAGTGGGACAGGGAACTATGGCTACACCTTC. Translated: CASSYSSGTGNYGYTF.

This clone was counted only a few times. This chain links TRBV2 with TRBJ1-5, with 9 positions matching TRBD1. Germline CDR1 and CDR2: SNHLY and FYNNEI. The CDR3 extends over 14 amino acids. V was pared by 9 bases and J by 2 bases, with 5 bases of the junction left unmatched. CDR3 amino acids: CASTRDRGNQPQHF. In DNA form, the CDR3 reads TGTGCCAGTACCCGGGACAGGGGCAATCAGCCCCAGCATTTT.

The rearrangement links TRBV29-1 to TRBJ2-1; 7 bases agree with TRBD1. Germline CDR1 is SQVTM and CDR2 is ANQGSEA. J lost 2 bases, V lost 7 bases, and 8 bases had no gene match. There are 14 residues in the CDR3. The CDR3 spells CSAYPGQTYNEQFF. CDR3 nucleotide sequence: TGCAGCGCCTACCCGGGACAGACCTACAATGAGCAGTTCTTC.

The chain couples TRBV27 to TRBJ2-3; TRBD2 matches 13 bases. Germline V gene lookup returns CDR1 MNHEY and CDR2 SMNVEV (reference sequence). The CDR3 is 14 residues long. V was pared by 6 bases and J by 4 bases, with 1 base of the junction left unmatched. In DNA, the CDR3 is TGTGCCAGCAGACTAGCGGGAGGGGCAGATACGCAGTATTTT. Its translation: CASRLAGGADTQYF.

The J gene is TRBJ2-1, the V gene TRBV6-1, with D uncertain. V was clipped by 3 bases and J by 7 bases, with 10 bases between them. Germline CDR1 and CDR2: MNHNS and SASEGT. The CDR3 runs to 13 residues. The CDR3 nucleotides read TGTGCCAGCAGTGAGGTTTTGGGTAATGAGCAGTTCTTC. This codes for CASSEVLGNEQFF.

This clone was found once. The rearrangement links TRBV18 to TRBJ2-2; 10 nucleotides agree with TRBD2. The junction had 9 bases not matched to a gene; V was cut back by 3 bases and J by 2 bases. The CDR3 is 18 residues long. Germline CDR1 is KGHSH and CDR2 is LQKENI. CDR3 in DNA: TGTGCCAGCTCACCGAGTGCTAGCGGGGGTGACAACACCGGGGAGCTGTTTTTT. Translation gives CASSPSASGGDNTGELFF.

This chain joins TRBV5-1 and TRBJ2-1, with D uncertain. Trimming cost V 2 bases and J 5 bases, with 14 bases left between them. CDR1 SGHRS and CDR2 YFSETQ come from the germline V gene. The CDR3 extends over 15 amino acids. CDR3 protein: CASSFSPNGDNEQFF. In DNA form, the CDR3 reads TGCGCCAGCAGCTTTAGCCCCAATGGGGACAATGAGCAGTTCTTC.

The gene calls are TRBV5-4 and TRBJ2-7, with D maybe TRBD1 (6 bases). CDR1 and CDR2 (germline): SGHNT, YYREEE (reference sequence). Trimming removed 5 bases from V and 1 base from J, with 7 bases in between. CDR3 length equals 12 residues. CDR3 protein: CASRDRSYEQYF. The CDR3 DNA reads TGTGCCAGCAGGGACAGATCCTACGAGCAGTACTTC.